This TCR beta chain was recorded in a study of OX40 agonist ivuxolimab in advanced cancers. Germline V gene sequence: CDR1 MGHRA, CDR2 YSYEKL. Between the trimmed V and J ends, which lost 0 bases and 3 bases, there was a span of 15 bases. The CDR3 consists of 16 residues. TCRdb keeps only in-frame clones here, not all; method: immunoSEQ multiplex PCR. In the table there are about 25,000 clones, 80% to 90% of which are singletons. The clonotype originates from an adult with an advanced solid tumor such as melanoma, head and neck, liver or kidney cancer. V is TRBV4-1 and J is TRBJ2-7, with D possibly TRBD2 on 6 matching bases. Specimen: CD4+ or CD8+ T cells sorted from blood, collected in a trial of the OX40 agonist ivuxolimab. CDR3 nucleotides: TGCGCCAGCAGCCAAGATCTGATCTGGGGGGACTACGAGCAGTACTTC. It codes for CASSQDLIWGDYEQYF.